The source of this T cell receptor (beta chain) is a study of graft-versus-host responses after intestinal transplantation. Whole-study context: Tacrolimus and steroids were given for two to three years to all recipients after anti-thymocyte globulin induction. Study-wide results and caveats: Recipient bone marrow held GvH clones, some seen earlier in ileum or blood.

As concerns this clone: Its antigen is unknown.

Intraepithelial and lamina propria lymphocytes were isolated from graft specimens. Using immunoSEQ multiplex PCR, the repertoire was profiled, and TCRdb retains in-frame clones only, with some absent. This sample carries over 3,500 clones, around three quarters of them seen once, and the ten largest clones take around 7.3%. This clonotype was sampled from a human patient who received an intestinal transplant, so some T cells may come from the graft donor. Sequencing used ileum tissue, obtained 9 days after transplant.

The CDR3 DNA follows: TGTGCCAGCAGCTTAGGGGCGGGGAACTACGAGCAGTACTTC. Translating it yields CASSLGAGNYEQYF. The chain links TRBV11-3 to TRBJ2-7, with a tentative D call TRBD2 (6 bases). Trimming left V 1 base short and J 3 bases short, with 10 bases between. CDR1 and CDR2 from the germline V gene are SGHNT and YENEEA. The CDR3 extends over 14 amino acids.